This T cell receptor beta chain was recovered during a study of OX40 agonist ivuxolimab in advanced cancers. Overall study results and limits: CD4+ and CD8+ blood T cells expanded clonally by week 6 at 0.1 to 3.0 mg/kg.

TCRdb keeps only in-frame clones here, not all; method: immunoSEQ multiplex PCR. Of around 67,000 clones in the sample, about 80% were seen once. Unmatched junction bases numbered 8, after V lost 4 bases and J lost 6 bases. Germline CDR1 reads SGHTA; CDR2 reads FQGNSA. The CDR3 is 14 amino acids. Only a few counts were recorded for this clone. What it recognizes is unknown. This sequence originates from an adult with an advanced solid tumor such as melanoma, head and neck, liver or kidney cancer. Specimen: CD4+ or CD8+ T cells sorted from blood, collected in a trial of the OX40 agonist ivuxolimab. The chain is built from TRBV7-2 and TRBJ1-2; the match to TRBD1 covers 7 bases. This CDR3 reads CASSSRQGRDGYTF. DNA of the CDR3: TGTGCCAGCAGCTCGCGACAGGGCAGAGATGGCTACACCTTC. Full variable domain (remainder filled in from reference TRBV7-2 and TRBJ1-2): GAGVSQSPSNKVTEKGKDVELRCDPISGHTALYWYRQSLGQGLEFLIYFQGNSAPDKSGLPSDRFSAERTGGSVSTLTIQRTQQEDSAVYLCASSSRQGRDGYTFGSGTRLTVV.